This T cell receptor (beta chain) comes out of a study of cytomegalovirus exposure and HLA in healthy donors. Using immunoSEQ multiplex PCR, the repertoire was profiled, and TCRdb retains in-frame clones only, with some absent. Among about 250,000 clones, about 90% were seen once, and the ten largest hold more than 10%. CDR1 is PRHDT and CDR2 is FYEKMQ in the germline V gene (reference sequence). With V trimmed by 6 bases and J by 4 bases, 6 bases remained unmatched. The CDR3 spans 16 residues. The chain has TRBV13 and TRBJ2-3; 14 bases fit TRBD2. The sequence derives from a man aged 18-30 years in good health and CMV-seropositive. Source material: PBMCs. CDR3 region: CASSWTSGRRSDTQYF. In DNA form, the CDR3 reads TGTGCCAGCAGTTGGACTAGCGGGAGGCGTTCAGATACGCAGTATTTT.